What follows describes a single T cell receptor beta chain. The data were taken from a study of primary melanoma T cells and metastatic recurrence. The assay was immunoSEQ multiplex PCR, and TCRdb's table has in-frame clones only and misses some. The repertoire holds over a thousand clones, about 88% seen once, with approximately 12% in the top ten. Germline assignment: CDR1 LNHDA and CDR2 SQIVND (reference sequence). Deletions cut 3 bases from V and 4 bases from J, with 10 bases between. This CDR3 contains 13 residues. The clonotype originates from a human donor with melanoma. The sample taken for sequencing was melanoma tumor tissue. The gene calls are TRBV19 and TRBJ2-7; either TRBD1 or TRBD2 may supply D (6 bases each). CDR3 nucleotides: TGTGCCAGTAGTATCGGAGGGGGGTACGAGCAGTACTTC. As protein: CASSIGGGYEQYF.